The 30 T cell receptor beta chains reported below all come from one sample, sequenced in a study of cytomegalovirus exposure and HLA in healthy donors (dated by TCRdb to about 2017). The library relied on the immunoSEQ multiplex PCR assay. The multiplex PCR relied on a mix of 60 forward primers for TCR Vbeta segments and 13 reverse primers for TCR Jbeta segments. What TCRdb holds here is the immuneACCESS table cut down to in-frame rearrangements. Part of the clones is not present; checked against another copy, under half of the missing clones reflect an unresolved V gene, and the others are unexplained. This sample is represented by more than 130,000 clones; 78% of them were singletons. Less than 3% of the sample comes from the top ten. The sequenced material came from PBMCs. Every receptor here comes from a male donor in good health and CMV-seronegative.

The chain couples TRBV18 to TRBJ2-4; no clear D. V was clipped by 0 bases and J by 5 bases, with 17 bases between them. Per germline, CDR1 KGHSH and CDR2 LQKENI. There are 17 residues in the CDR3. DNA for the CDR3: TGTGCCAGCTCACCACCGATACCTGGAGACGCCGAAAACATTCAGTACTTC. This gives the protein CASSPPIPGDAENIQYF.

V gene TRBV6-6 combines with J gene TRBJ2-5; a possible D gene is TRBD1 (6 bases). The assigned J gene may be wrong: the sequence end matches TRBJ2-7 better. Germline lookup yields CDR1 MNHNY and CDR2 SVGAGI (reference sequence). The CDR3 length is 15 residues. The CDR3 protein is CASSYPDRPPYEQYF. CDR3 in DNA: TGTGCCAGCAGTTACCCTGACAGGCCCCCCTACGAGCAGTACTTC.

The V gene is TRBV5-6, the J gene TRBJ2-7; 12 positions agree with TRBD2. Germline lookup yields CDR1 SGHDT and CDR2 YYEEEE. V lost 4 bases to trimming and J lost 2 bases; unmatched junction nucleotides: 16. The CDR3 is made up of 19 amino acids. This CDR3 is CASSPGILAGGLRPYEQYF. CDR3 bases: TGTGCCAGCAGCCCTGGAATACTAGCGGGGGGTTTGAGACCCTACGAGCAGTACTTC.

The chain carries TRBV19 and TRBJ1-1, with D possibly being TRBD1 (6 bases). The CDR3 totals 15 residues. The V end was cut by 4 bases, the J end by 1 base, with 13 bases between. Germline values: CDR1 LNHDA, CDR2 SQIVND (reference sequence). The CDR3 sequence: CASSTAGASNTEAFF. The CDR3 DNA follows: TGTGCCAGTAGTACGGCAGGGGCCTCGAACACTGAAGCTTTCTTT.

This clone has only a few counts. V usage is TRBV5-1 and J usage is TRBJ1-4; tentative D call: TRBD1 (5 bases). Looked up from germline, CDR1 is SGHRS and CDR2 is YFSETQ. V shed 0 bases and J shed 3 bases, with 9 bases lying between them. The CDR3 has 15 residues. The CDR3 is CASSLGGGPNEKLFF. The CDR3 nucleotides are TGCGCCAGCAGCTTGGGGGGGGGTCCTAATGAAAAACTGTTTTTT.

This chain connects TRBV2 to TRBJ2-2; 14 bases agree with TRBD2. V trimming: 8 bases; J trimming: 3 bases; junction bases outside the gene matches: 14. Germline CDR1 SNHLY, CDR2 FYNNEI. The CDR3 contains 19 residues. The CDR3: CASGTISGTSGRDTGELFF. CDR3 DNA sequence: TGTGCCAGCGGGACGATCTCCGGGACTAGCGGGAGAGACACCGGGGAGCTGTTTTTT. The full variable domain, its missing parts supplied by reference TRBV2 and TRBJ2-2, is EPEVTQTPSHQVTQMGQEVILRCVPISNHLYFYWYRQILGQKVEFLVSFYNNEISEKSEIFDDQFSVERPDGSNFTLKIRSTKLEDSAMYFCASGTISGTSGRDTGELFFGEGSRLTVL.

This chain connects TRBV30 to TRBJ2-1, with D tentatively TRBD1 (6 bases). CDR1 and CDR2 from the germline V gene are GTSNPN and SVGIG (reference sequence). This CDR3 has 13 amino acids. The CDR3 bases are TGTGCTTTACAGGGTTTCCTACCCAATGAGCAGTTCTTC. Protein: CALQGFLPNEQFF.

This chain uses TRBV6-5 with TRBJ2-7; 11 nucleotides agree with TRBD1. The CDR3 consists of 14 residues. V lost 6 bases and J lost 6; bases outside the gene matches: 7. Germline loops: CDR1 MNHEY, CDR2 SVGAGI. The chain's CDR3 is CASRRTGGYTEQYF. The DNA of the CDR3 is TGTGCCAGCAGGAGGACAGGGGGCTACACCGAGCAGTACTTC.

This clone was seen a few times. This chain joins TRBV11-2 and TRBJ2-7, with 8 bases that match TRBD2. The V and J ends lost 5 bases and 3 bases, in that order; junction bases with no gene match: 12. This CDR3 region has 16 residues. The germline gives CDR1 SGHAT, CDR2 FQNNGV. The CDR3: CASSHSSAGGLYEQYF. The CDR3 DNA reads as TGTGCCAGCAGCCATTCTAGCGCGGGGGGACTCTACGAGCAGTACTTC.

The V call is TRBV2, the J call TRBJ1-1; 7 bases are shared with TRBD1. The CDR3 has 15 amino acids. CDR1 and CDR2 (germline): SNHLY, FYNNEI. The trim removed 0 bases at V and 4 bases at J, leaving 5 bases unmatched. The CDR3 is CASSEARTGGTEAFF. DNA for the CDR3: TGTGCCAGCAGTGAAGCGCGGACAGGAGGCACTGAAGCTTTCTTT. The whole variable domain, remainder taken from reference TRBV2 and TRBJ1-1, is EPEVTQTPSHQVTQMGQEVILRCVPISNHLYFYWYRQILGQKVEFLVSFYNNEISEKSEIFDDQFSVERPDGSNFTLKIRSTKLEDSAMYFCASSEARTGGTEAFFGQGTRLTVV.

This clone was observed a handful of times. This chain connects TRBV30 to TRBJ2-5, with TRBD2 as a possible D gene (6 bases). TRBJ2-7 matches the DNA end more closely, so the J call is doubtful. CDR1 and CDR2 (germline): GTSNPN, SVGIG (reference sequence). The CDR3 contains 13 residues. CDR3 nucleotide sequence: TGTGCCTGGACTCGGGACTCCAGTTACGAGCAGTACTTC. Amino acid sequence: CAWTRDSSYEQYF.

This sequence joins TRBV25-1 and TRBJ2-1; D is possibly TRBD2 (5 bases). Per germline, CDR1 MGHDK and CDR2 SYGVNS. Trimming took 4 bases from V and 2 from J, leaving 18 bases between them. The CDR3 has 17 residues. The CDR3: CASSVGLQRNTYNEQFF. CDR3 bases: TGTGCCAGCAGTGTAGGACTCCAACGGAATACCTACAATGAGCAGTTCTTC.

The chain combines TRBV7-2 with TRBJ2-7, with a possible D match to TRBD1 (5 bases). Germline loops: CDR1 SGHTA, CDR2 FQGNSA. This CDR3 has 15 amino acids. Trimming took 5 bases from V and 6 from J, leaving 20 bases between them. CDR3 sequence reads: CASSQNPQGIGEQYF. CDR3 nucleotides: TGTGCCAGCAGCCAAAATCCCCAGGGAATTGGCGAGCAGTACTTC.

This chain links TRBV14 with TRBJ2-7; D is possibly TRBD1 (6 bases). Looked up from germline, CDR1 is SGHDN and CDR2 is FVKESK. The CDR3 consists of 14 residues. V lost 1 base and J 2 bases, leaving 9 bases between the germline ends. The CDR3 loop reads CASSQGGLPYEQYF. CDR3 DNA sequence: TGTGCCAGCAGCCAAGGGGGGCTTCCCTACGAGCAGTACTTC.

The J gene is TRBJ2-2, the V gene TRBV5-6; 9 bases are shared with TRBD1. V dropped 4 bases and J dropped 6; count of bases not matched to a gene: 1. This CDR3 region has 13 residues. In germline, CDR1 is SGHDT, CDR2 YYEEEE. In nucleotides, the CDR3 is TGTGCCAGCAGCGGGGACAGGGCCGGGGAGCTGTTTTTT. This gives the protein CASSGDRAGELFF.

CDR3 nucleotides: TGCAGCGTTGAAGATGAAAGCGGGGGACTTTACGAGCAGTACTTC. It is translated as CSVEDESGGLYEQYF. The chain carries TRBV29-1 and TRBJ2-5; 8 bases fit TRBD2. The assigned J gene may be wrong: the sequence end matches TRBJ2-7 better. This CDR3 spans 15 amino acids. The germline V gene encodes CDR1 SQVTM and CDR2 ANQGSEA.

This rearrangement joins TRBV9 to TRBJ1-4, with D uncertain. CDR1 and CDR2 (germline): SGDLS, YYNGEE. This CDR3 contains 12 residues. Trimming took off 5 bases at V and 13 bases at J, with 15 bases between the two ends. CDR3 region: CASSSPPRGLFF. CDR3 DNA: TGTGCCAGCAGTTCCCCACCGCGGGGACTGTTTTTT.

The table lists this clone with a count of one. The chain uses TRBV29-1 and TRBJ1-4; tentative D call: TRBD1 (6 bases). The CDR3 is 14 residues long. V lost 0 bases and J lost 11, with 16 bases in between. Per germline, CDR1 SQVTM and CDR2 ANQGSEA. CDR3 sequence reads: CSVEDTRQGRKLFF. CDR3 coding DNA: TGCAGCGTTGAAGATACCCGGCAGGGGCGGAAACTGTTTTTT.

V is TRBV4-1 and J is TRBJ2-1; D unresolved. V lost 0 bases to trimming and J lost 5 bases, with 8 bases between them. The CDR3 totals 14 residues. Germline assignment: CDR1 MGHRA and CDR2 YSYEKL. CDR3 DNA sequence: TGCGCCAGCAGCCAAGAATCCAGTAACAATGAGCAGTTCTTC. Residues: CASSQESSNNEQFF.

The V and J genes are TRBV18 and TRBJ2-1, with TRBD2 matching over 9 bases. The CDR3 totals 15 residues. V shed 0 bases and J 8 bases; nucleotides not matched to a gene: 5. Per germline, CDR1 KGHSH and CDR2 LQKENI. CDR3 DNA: TGTGCCAGCTCACCACCAAGCGGGAGGCTGCATGAGCAGTTCTTC. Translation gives CASSPPSGRLHEQFF.

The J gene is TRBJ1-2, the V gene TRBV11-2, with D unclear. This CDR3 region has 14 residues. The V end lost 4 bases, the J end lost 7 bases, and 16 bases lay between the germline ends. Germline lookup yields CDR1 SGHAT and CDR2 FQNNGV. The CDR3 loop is CASSSHRSPGGYTF. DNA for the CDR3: TGTGCCAGCAGCTCCCATCGGTCCCCTGGTGGCTACACCTTC. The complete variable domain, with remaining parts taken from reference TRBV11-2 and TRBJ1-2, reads EAGVAQSPRYKIIEKRQSVAFWCNPISGHATLYWYQQILGQGPKLLIQFQNNGVVDDSQLPKDRFSAERLKGVDSTLKIQPAKLEDSAVYLCASSSHRSPGGYTFGSGTRLTVV.

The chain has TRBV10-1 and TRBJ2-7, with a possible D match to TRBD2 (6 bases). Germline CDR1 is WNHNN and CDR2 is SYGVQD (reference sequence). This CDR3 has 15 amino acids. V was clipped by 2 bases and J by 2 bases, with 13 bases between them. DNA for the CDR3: TGCGCCAGCAGTGAGATAGCGGAGGCCACCTACGAGCAGTACTTC. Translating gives CASSEIAEATYEQYF.

CDR3 coding DNA: TGTGCCAGCAGTGACCCTAGCGGGAGAAGAGGGCAGTACTTC. This codes for CASSDPSGRRGQYF. The chain carries TRBV2 and TRBJ2-7, with TRBD2 matching over 10 bases. Trimming cost V 3 bases and J 9 bases; bases outside gene matches: 8. The CDR3 covers 14 residues. Per germline, CDR1 SNHLY and CDR2 FYNNEI.

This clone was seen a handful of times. The CDR3: CASSLLAGQIYGYTF. CDR3 DNA sequence: TGTGCCAGCAGCTTACTAGCCGGACAGATCTATGGCTACACCTTC. The chain employs TRBV7-8 and TRBJ1-2; D may be TRBD1 (6 bases). V dropped 2 bases and J dropped 4 bases, with 14 bases sitting between them. This CDR3 contains 15 residues. CDR1 is SGHVS and CDR2 is FQNEAQ in the germline V gene. Complete variable domain (other parts from reference TRBV7-8 and TRBJ1-2): GAGVSQSPRYKVAKRGQDVALRCDPISGHVSLFWYQQALGQGPEFLTYFQNEAQLDKSGLPSDRFFAERPEGSVSTLKIQRTQQEDSAVYLCASSLLAGQIYGYTFGSGTRLTVV.

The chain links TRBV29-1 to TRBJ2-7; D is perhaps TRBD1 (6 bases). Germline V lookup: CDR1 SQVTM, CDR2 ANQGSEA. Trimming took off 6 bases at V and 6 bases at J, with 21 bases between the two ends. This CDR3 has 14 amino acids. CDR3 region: CSVGSLGGPSEQYF. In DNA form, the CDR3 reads TGCAGCGTGGGAAGCTTAGGGGGACCTTCCGAGCAGTACTTC.

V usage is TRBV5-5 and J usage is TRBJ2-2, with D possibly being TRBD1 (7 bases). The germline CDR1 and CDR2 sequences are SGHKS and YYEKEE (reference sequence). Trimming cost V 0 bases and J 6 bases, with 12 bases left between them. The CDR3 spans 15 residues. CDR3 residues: CASSLVGGGPGELFF. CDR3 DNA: TGTGCCAGCAGCTTGGTAGGAGGGGGCCCCGGGGAGCTGTTTTTT.

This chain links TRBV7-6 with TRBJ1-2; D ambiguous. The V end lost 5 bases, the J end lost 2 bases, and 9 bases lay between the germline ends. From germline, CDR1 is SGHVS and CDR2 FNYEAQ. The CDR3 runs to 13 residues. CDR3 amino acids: CASSLQTNYGYTF. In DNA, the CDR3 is TGTGCCAGCAGCCTCCAGACAAACTATGGCTACACCTTC.

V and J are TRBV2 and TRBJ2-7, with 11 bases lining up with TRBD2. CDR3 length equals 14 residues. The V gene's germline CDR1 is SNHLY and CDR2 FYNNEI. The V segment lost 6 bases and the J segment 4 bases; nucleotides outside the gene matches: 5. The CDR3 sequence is CASSELAGVYEQYF. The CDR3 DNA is TGTGCCAGCAGCGAACTAGCGGGAGTTTACGAGCAGTACTTC. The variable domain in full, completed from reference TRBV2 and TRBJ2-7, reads EPEVTQTPSHQVTQMGQEVILRCVPISNHLYFYWYRQILGQKVEFLVSFYNNEISEKSEIFDDQFSVERPDGSNFTLKIRSTKLEDSAMYFCASSELAGVYEQYFGPGTRLTVT.

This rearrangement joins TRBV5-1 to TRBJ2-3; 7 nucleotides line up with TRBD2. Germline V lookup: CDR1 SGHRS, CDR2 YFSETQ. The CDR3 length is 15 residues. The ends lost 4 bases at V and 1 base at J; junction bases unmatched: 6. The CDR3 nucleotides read TGCGCCAGCAGCGGACTAGGCTTCCGCACAGATACGCAGTATTTT. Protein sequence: CASSGLGFRTDTQYF.

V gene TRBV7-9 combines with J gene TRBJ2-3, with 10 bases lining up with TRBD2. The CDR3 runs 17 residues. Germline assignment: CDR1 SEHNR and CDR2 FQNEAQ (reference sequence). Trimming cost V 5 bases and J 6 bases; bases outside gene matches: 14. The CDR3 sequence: CASSPTLQRGGHDTQYF. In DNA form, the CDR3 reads TGTGCCAGCAGCCCGACCCTCCAGCGGGGGGGCCACGATACGCAGTATTTT.